These T cell receptor beta chains were read from a single sample in a study of cytomegalovirus exposure and HLA in healthy donors. Here immunoSEQ multiplex PCR was the method, and the copy in TCRdb shows in-frame clones only, minus some. The listing records around 44,000 clones. Sequencing was done on a sample of PBMCs. Every receptor here comes from a male donor in good health and CMV-seropositive. CDR3s include the opening cysteine and the closing phenylalanine or tryptophan. The order of the fields is J gene, V gene, CDR3 length, clone size, D gene, CDR3 protein, CDR3 DNA. The D gene is left open where the match is weak. Only some rows state a clone size, as once, few, many or a class for expanded clones.

TRBJ1-1 | TRBV19 | 15 | NA | NA | CASSISQGLNTEAFF | TGTGCCAGTAGTATTAGTCAGGGCCTGAACACTGAAGCTTTCTTT
TRBJ2-1 | TRBV9 | 14 | NA | NA | CASSVAGSYNEQFF | TGTGCCAGCAGCGTAGCAGGGTCCTACAATGAGCAGTTCTTC
TRBJ1-6 | TRBV4-3 | 18 | NA | NA | CASSQEWRVVSYNSPLHF | TGCGCCAGCAGCCAAGAGTGGAGGGTGGTGTCCTATAATTCACCCCTCCACTTT
TRBJ1-2 | TRBV28 | 14 | NA | NA | CASRSGQPNYGYTF | TGTGCCAGCAGATCAGGGCAGCCTAACTATGGCTACACCTTC
TRBJ1-4 | TRBV13 | 17 | NA | TRBD1 | CASSENRGLGTNEKLFF | TGTGCCAGCAGCGAAAACAGGGGGCTGGGTACTAATGAAAAACTGTTTTTT
TRBJ1-1 | TRBV6-5 | 12 | NA | NA | CASSYSAGEAFF | TGTGCCAGCAGTTACTCGGCAGGTGAAGCTTTCTTT
TRBJ1-1 | TRBV7-3 | 14 | NA | NA | CASSPGVRATEAFF | TGTGCCAGCAGCCCAGGGGTCCGTGCCACTGAAGCTTTCTTT
TRBJ2-6 | TRBV28 | 15 | NA | NA | CASSDGQSGANVLTF | TGTGCCAGCAGTGATGGACAGTCTGGGGCCAACGTCCTGACTTTC
TRBJ1-1 | TRBV10-3 | 14 | NA | NA | CAISEVTLNTEAFF | TGTGCCATCAGTGAAGTTACTTTGAACACTGAAGCTTTCTTT
TRBJ2-7 | TRBV18 | 15 | NA | NA | CASSPLTGSRNEQYF | TGTGCCAGCTCACCACTCACAGGGTCCCGAAACGAGCAGTACTTC
TRBJ2-7 | TRBV5-6 | 12 | NA | NA | CASSYISYEQYF | TGTGCCAGCAGCTACATCTCCTACGAGCAGTACTTC
TRBJ1-4 | TRBV30 | 14 | NA | NA | CAWAQGSLREKLFF | TGTGCCTGGGCGCAGGGATCTCTACGAGAAAAACTGTTTTTT
TRBJ2-7 | TRBV30 | 15 | NA | TRBD1 | CAWSAPGTGPSEQYF | TGTGCCTGGAGTGCCCCTGGGACAGGTCCTTCCGAGCAGTACTTC
TRBJ2-2 | TRBV6-6 | 14 | NA | TRBD2 | CASLAGGYTGELFF | TGTGCCAGCCTGGCGGGGGGCTACACCGGGGAGCTGTTTTTT
TRBJ1-3 | TRBV13 | 14 | NA | TRBD1 | CASSKGTVRNTIYF | TGTGCCAGCAGCAAAGGGACAGTTCGAAACACCATATATTTT
TRBJ2-3 | TRBV5-1 | 17 | NA | TRBD2 | CASSSGTSGTFTDTQYF | TGCGCCAGCAGCTCCGGGACTAGCGGGACATTCACAGATACGCAGTATTTT
TRBJ1-4 | TRBV30 | 16 | NA | NA | CAWSVLGSRGNEKLFF | TGTGCCTGGAGTGTACTCGGTTCGCGGGGGAATGAAAAACTGTTTTTT
TRBJ2-5 | TRBV5-1 | 17 | NA | TRBD2 | CASSLLPSGVSSETQYF | TGCGCCAGCAGCTTGCTACCTAGCGGGGTTAGTTCGGAGACCCAGTACTTC
TRBJ1-4 | TRBV19 | 13 | NA | NA | CASSPSTREKLFF | TGTGCCAGTAGTCCTTCGACACGAGAAAAACTGTTTTTT
TRBJ2-7 | TRBV7-8 | 16 | NA | NA | CASSLGPGEGSYEQYF | TGTGCCAGCAGCTTGGGACCAGGGGAGGGATCCTACGAGCAGTACTTC
TRBJ1-2 | TRBV7-8 | 15 | NA | TRBD1 | CASSLGQGINYGYTF | TGTGCCAGCAGCCTCGGACAGGGGATAAACTATGGCTACACCTTC
TRBJ2-2 | TRBV6-1 | 18 | NA | TRBD2 | CASSDSPYSGGAPGELFF | TGTGCCAGCAGTGATTCCCCGTATAGCGGGGGGGCCCCCGGGGAGCTGTTTTTT
TRBJ2-1 | TRBV5-1 | 15 | NA | TRBD1 | CASSPDRGFLNEQFF | TGCGCCAGCAGCCCGGACAGGGGTTTTCTCAATGAGCAGTTCTTC
TRBJ1-2 | TRBV6-5 | 15 | NA | NA | CASSYEPTANYGYTF | TGTGCCAGCAGTTACGAACCCACAGCTAACTATGGCTACACCTTC
TRBJ2-6 | TRBV5-5 | 15 | NA | NA | CASSPGGTGANVLTF | TGTGCCAGCAGCCCGGGCGGGACTGGGGCCAACGTCCTGACTTTC
TRBJ2-1 | TRBV15 | 16 | NA | NA | CATSTTVPGQYNEQFF | TGTGCCACCAGCACCACCGTGCCGGGACAATACAATGAGCAGTTCTTC
TRBJ1-5 | TRBV7-8 | 13 | NA | NA | CASRLGYNQPQHF | TGTGCCAGCAGACTAGGGTACAATCAGCCCCAGCATTTT
TRBJ2-7 | TRBV18 | 17 | NA | TRBD1 | CASSPGQGIKGSYEQYF | TGTGCCAGCTCACCAGGACAGGGCATTAAAGGGTCCTACGAGCAGTACTTC
TRBJ2-7 | TRBV5-1 | 15 | NA | TRBD1 | CASSSKQGVTYEQYF | TGCGCCAGCAGCTCAAAACAGGGGGTCACCTACGAGCAGTACTTC
TRBJ1-1 | TRBV28 | 15 | medium-sized | TRBD1 | CASSRTGGGVSEAFF | TGTGCCAGCAGCAGGACAGGGGGCGGAGTCTCTGAAGCTTTCTTT
TRBJ1-2 | TRBV28 | 13 | NA | NA | CASSPRARDGYTF | TGTGCCAGCAGTCCCCGCGCGCGGGATGGCTACACCTTC
TRBJ2-1 | TRBV18 | 13 | NA | NA | CASSPAGMDEQFF | TGTGCCAGCTCGCCCGCGGGCATGGATGAGCAGTTCTTC